This T cell receptor (beta chain) derives from a study of cytomegalovirus exposure and HLA in healthy donors. Germline CDR1 and CDR2: LNHNV and YYDKDF (reference sequence). Trimming removed 5 bases from V and 7 bases from J; junction bases left unmatched: 3. This CDR3 has 13 residues. 60 Vbeta and 13 Jbeta primers were used in PCR. TCRdb's copy holds only in-frame clones and misses some; the assay was immunoSEQ multiplex PCR. The sample includes roughly 150,000 clones, 80% to 85% of them seen just once. Sequencing was performed on PBMCs. The chain recombines TRBV15 with TRBJ1-5; 9 bases align to TRBD1. The clonotype was recovered from a boy aged 2 to 10 in good health and CMV-seronegative. CDR3 loop: CATSGQGRQPQHF. As DNA, the CDR3 is TGTGCCACCAGCGGACAGGGGCGACAGCCCCAGCATTTT.